This T cell receptor beta chain appears in the sequencing data of a study of T cell repertoires in cytomegalovirus infection. V lost 8 bases and J 6 bases, leaving 14 bases between the germline ends. The CDR3 has 12 amino acids. Germline-derived CDR1 and CDR2 are SQVTM and ANQGSEA. Details on this clonotype: Its antigen is not known.

TCRdb recomputed calls from the reads with MiXCR, one row per CDR3 protein. The sample holds 750,000 to 900,000 distinct CDR3 sequences, around 29% seen once. The chain uses TRBV29-1 and TRBJ2-1; D is undetermined. The sequence was collected from a human donor in good health (CMV status not recorded). Some clones in this sample may be carry-over from other donors' samples. The sequencing here drew on cultured CD8+ T cells from PBMCs, taken from culture after CMV antigen stimulation. CDR3 bases: TGCAGCACAAACAGATTACCCAATGAGCAGTTCTTC. Protein: CSTNRLPNEQFF.